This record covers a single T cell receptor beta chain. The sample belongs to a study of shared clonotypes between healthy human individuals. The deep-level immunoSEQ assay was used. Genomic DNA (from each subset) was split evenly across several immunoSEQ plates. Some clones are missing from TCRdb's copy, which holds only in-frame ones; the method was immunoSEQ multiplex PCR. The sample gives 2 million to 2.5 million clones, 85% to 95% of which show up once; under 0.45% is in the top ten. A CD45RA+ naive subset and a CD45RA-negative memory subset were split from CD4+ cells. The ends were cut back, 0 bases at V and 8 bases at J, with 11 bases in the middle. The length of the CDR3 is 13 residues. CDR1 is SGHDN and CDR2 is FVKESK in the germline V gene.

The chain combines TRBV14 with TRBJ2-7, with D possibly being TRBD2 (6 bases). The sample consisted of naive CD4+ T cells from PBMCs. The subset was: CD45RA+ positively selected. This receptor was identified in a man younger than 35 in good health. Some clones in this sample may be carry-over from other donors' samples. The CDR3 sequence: CASSQDLEGKQYF. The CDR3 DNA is TGTGCCAGCAGCCAAGATTTGGAGGGAAAGCAGTACTTC.